This T cell receptor (beta chain) was sequenced for a study of CD8+ T cells in alopecia areata. Following RNA extraction, reverse transcription yielded cDNA that acted as the sequencing template. Measured with immunoSEQ multiplex PCR; TCRdb has only the in-frame clones, and not every one. The table has 170,000 or so clones, roughly 53% seen once; the top ten hold roughly 13%. Treatment given: oral pan-JAK inhibitor, 5-10 mg twice daily. On this clone itself: Its antigen is undetermined.

The study, taken as a whole, reports: Scalp and blood samples kept many expanded lesional clones throughout tofacitinib.

The CDR3 has 15 amino acids. Germline V lookup: CDR1 LNHNV, CDR2 YYDKDF (reference sequence). V lost 3 bases, J lost 2 bases, and 13 bases lay in between. The specimen comprised CD8+ T cells sorted from blood, sampled at week 24, from a patient treated with tofacitinib. The rearrangement links TRBV15 to TRBJ1-2; tentatively, D is TRBD1 (5 bases). This TCR was sampled from a human donor with alopecia areata. In DNA, the CDR3 is TGTGCCACCAGCAGCGGCGACAGCCGAAACTATGGCTACACCTTC. Protein sequence: CATSSGDSRNYGYTF.